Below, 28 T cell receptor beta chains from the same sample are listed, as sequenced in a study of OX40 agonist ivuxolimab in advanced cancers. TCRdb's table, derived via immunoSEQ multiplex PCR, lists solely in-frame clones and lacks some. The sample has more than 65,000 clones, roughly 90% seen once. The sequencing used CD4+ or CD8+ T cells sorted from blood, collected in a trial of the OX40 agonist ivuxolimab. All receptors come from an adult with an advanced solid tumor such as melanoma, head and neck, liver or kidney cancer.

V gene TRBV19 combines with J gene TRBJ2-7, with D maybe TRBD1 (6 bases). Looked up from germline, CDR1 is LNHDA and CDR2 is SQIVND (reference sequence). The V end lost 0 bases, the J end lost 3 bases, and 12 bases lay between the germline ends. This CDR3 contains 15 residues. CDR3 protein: CASSIEGARGYEQYF. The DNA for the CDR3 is TGTGCCAGTAGTATAGAGGGGGCCAGGGGCTACGAGCAGTACTTC.

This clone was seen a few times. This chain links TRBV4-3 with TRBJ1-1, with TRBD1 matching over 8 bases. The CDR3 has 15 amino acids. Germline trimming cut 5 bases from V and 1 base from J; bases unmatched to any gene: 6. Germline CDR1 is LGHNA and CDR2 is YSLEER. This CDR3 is CASSTRTGRNTEAFF. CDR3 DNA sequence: TGCGCCAGCAGCACGCGGACAGGGCGGAACACTGAAGCTTTCTTT.

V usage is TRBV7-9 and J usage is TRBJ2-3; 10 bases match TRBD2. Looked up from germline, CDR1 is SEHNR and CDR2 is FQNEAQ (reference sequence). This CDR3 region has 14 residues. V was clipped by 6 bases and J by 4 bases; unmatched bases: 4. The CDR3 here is CASSSSGRADTQYF. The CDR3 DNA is TGTGCCAGCAGTTCGAGCGGGAGGGCAGATACGCAGTATTTT.

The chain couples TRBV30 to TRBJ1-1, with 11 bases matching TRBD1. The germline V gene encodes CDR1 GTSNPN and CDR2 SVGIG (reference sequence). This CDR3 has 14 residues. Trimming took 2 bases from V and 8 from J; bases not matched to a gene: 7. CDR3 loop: CAWSPWTGGDEAFF. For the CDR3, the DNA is TGTGCCTGGAGTCCATGGACAGGGGGCGACGAAGCTTTCTTT.

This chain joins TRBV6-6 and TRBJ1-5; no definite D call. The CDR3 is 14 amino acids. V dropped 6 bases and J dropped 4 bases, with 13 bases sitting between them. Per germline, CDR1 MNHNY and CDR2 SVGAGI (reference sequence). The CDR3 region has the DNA TGTGCCAGCAGGGGCGCCAGTCGAAATCAGCCCCAGCATTTT. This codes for CASRGASRNQPQHF.

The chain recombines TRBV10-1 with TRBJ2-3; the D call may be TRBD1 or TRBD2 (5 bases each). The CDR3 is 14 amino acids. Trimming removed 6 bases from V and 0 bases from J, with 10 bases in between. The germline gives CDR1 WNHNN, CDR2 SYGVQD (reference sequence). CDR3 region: CASSRDPSTDTQYF. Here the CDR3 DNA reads TGCGCCAGCAGCCGGGACCCTAGCACAGATACGCAGTATTTT.

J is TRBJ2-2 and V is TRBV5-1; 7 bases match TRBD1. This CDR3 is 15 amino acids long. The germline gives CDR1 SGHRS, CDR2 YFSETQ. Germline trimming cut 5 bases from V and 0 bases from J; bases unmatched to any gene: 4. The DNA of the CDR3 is TGCGCCAGCAGGTCCGGGACAGCGAACACCGGGGAGCTGTTTTTT. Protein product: CASRSGTANTGELFF. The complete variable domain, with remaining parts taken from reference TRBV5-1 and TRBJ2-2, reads KAGVTQTPRYLIKTRGQQVTLSCSPISGHRSVSWYQQTPGQGLQFLFEYFSETQRNKGNFPGRFSGRQFSNSRSEMNVSTLELGDSALYLCASRSGTANTGELFFGEGSRLTVL.

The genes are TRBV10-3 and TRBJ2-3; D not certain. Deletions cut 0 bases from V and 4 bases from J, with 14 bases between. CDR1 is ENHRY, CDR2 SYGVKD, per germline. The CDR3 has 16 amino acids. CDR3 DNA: TGTGCCATCAGTGAGTCGTTGCGATTTAGTTCAGATACGCAGTATTTT. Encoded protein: CAISESLRFSSDTQYF.

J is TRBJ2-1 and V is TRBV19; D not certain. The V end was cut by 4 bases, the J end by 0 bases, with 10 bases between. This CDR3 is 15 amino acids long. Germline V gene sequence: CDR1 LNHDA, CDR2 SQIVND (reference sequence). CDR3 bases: TGTGCCAGTAGTAATACTATAAACTCCTACAATGAGCAGTTCTTC. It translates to CASSNTINSYNEQFF.

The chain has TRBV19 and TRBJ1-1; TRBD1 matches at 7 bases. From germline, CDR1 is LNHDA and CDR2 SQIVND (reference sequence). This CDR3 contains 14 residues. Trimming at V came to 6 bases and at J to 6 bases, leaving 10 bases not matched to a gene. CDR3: CASRDTGDSAEAFF. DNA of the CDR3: TGTGCCAGTAGGGACACAGGGGATTCCGCTGAAGCTTTCTTT.

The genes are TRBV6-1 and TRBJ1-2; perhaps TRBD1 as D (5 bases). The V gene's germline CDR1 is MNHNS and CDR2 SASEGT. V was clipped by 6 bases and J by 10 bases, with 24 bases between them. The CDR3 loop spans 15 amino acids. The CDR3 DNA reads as TGTGCCAGCAGCGGTACCGGGACTGCGGAGTCGGCCTACACCTTC. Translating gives CASSGTGTAESAYTF.

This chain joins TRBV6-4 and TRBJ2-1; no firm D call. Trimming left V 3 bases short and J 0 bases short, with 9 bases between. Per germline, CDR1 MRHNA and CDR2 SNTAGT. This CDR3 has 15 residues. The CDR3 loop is CASSDYGSSYNEQFF. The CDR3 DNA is TGTGCCAGCAGTGATTACGGAAGCTCCTACAATGAGCAGTTCTTC.

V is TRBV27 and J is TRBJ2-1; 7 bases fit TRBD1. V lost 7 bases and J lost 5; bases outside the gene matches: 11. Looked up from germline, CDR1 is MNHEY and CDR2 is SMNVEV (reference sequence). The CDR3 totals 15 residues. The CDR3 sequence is CASTLRTGLDNEQFF. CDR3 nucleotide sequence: TGTGCCAGCACCCTGCGGACAGGTTTGGACAATGAGCAGTTCTTC.

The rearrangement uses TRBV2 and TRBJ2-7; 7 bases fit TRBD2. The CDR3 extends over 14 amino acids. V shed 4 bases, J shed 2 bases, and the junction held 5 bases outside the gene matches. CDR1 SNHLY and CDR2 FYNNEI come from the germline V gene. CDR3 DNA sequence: TGTGCCAGCAGTGGAGCGGGAAGTCCCTACGAGCAGTACTTC. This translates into CASSGAGSPYEQYF.

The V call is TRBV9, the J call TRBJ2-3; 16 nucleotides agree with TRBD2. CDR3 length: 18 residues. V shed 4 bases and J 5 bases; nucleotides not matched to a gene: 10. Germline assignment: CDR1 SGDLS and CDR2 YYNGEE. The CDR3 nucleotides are TGTGCCAGCAGCAGATCGGGACTAGCGGGAGGGCCGGGAGATACGCAGTATTTT. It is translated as CASSRSGLAGGPGDTQYF.

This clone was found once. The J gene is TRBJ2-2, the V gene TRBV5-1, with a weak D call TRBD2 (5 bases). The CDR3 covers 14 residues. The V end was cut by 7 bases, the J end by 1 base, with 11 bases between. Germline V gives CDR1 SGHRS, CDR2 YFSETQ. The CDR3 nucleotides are TGCGCCAGCCGGAGGTTGGGGAACACCGGGGAGCTGTTTTTT. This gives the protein CASRRLGNTGELFF.

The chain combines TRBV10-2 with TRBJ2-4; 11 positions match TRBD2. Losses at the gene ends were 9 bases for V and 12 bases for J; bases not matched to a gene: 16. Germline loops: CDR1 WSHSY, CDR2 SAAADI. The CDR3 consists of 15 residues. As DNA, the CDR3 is TGCGCCAGACTCAACGTTAGCGGGAGGGCCTTACCTCAGTACTTC. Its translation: CARLNVSGRALPQYF.

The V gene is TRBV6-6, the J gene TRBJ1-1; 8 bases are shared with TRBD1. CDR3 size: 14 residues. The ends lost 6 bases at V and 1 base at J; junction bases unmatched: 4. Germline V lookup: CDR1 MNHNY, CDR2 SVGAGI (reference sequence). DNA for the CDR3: TGTGCCAGCAGGGACAGGGAAGGGAACACTGAAGCTTTCTTT. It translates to CASRDREGNTEAFF.

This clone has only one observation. The CDR3 DNA reads as TGCAGCGTTGAACTAGCGGGAGGGAACACAGATACGCAGTATTTT. Its translation is CSVELAGGNTDTQYF. The V gene is TRBV29-1, the J gene TRBJ2-3, with 12 positions matching TRBD2. J was trimmed by 2 bases and V by 2 bases; bases with no gene match: 2. CDR3 size: 15 residues. From germline, CDR1 is SQVTM and CDR2 ANQGSEA.

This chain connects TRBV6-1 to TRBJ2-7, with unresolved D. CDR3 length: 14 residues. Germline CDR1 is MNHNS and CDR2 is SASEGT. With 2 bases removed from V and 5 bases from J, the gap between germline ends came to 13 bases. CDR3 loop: CASSESVSIHEQYF. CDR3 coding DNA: TGTGCCAGCAGTGAAAGTGTTAGCATCCACGAGCAGTACTTC.

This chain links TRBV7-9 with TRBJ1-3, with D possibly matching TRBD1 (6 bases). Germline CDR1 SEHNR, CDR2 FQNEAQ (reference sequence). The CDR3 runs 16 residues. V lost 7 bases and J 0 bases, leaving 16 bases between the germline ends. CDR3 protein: CASTSQGPNSGNTIYF. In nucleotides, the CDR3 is TGTGCCAGCACCTCACAGGGACCAAACTCTGGAAACACCATATATTTT.

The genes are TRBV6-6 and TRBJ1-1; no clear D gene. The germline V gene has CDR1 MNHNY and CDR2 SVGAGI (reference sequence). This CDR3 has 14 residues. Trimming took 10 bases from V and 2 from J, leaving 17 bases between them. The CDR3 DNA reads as TGTGCCACCCGAGTGCTAGAAACAAACACTGAAGCTTTCTTT. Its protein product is CATRVLETNTEAFF.

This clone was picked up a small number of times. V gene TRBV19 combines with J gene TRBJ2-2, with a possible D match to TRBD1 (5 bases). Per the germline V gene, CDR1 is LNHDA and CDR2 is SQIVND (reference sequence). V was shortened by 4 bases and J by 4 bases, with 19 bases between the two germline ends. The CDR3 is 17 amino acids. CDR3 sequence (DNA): TGTGCCAGTAGTAACCAGGGCGGCGTGATGGGCACCGGGGAGCTGTTTTTT. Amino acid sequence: CASSNQGGVMGTGELFF. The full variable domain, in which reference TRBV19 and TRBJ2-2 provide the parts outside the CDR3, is DGGITQSPKYLFRKEGQNVTLSCEQNLNHDAMYWYRQDPGQGLRLIYYSQIVNDFQKGDIAEGYSVSREKKESFPLTVTSAQKNPTAFYLCASSNQGGVMGTGELFFGEGSRLTVL.

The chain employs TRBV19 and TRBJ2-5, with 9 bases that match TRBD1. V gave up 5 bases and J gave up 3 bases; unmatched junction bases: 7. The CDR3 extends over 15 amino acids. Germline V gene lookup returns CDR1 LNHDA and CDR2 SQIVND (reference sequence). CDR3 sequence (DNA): TGTGCCAGTAGTCCCACGACAGGGGGAGAAGAGACCCAGTACTTC. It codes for CASSPTTGGEETQYF.

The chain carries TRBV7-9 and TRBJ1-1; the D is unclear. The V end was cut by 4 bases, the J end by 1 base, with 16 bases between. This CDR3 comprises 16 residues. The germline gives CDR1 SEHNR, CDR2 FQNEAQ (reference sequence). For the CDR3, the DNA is TGTGCCAGCAGCTACGGCATTCGCGGGAAGAACACTGAAGCTTTCTTT. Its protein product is CASSYGIRGKNTEAFF.

CDR3 sequence: CAILVAYEQYF. The CDR3 DNA sequence: TGTGCCATCTTAGTGGCCTACGAGCAGTACTTC. This chain uses TRBV10-3 with TRBJ2-7; D gene ambiguous. The CDR3 is 11 residues long. Trimming took off 8 bases at V and 2 bases at J, with 7 bases between the two ends. Germline V gene data show CDR1 as ENHRY and CDR2 as SYGVKD.

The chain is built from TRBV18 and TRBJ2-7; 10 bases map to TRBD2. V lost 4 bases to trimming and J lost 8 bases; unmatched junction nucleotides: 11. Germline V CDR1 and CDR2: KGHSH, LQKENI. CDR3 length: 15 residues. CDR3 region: CASSRTSGNHEKQYF. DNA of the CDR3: TGTGCCAGCTCACGAACTAGCGGGAACCACGAGAAGCAGTACTTC.

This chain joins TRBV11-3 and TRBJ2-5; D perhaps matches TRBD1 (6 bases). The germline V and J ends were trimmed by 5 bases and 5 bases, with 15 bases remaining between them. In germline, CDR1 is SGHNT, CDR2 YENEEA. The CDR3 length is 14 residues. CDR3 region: CASSPDPGAETQYF. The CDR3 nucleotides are TGTGCCAGCAGCCCCGACCCAGGGGCGGAGACCCAGTACTTC.